Below, 3 T cell receptor beta chains from the same sample are listed, as sequenced in a study of beta chain features in type 1 diabetes. As every portion of the isolated RNA was reverse transcribed, the sequencing read expressed TCRB transcripts. Method: immunoSEQ multiplex PCR; TCRdb's copy keeps in-frame clones and lacks some. The data hold hundreds of thousands of clones, with around 30% observed a single time. Sequenced: naive CD4+ T cells from blood. The source is a man aged 18 to 29 in good health.

This clone was counted only a few times. The CDR3 is CSVYRGPPDTQYF. For the CDR3, the DNA is TGCAGCGTATACAGGGGCCCCCCGGATACGCAGTATTTT. The rearrangement links TRBV29-1 to TRBJ2-3; 7 bases fit TRBD1. The germline V gene encodes CDR1 SQVTM and CDR2 ANQGSEA. J gave up 6 bases and V 6 bases, and 9 bases lay outside the gene matches. This CDR3 comprises 13 residues.

This clone was picked up a small number of times. This chain links TRBV5-4 with TRBJ2-2; TRBD2 is a possible D gene (6 bases). CDR1 is SGHNT and CDR2 is YYREEE in the germline V gene (reference sequence). This CDR3 comprises 15 residues. Between the trimmed V and J ends, which lost 4 bases and 4 bases, there was a span of 14 bases. DNA for the CDR3: TGTGCCAGCAGCCCCGGGCCAGCGGGCACCGGGGAGCTGTTTTTT. Translating it yields CASSPGPAGTGELFF.

This chain links TRBV28 with TRBJ2-3; TRBD2 aligns across 11 bases. There are 15 residues in the CDR3. Germline V gene lookup returns CDR1 MDHEN and CDR2 SYDVKM. V gave up 10 bases and J gave up 4 bases; unmatched junction bases: 10. The CDR3 DNA follows: TGTGCCACCGGACTAGCGGGCCGTGGGTCAGATACGCAGTATTTT. Protein: CATGLAGRGSDTQYF.